This T cell receptor (beta chain) was captured by sequencing in a study of CD8 T cells in ankylosing spondylitis. The CDR3 consists of 15 residues. On this clonotype itself: Its antigen remains unknown. Mismatch with germline at one junction end may stem from a read error.

TCRdb redid the calling of the 5' RACE reads with MiXCR, one entry per CDR3 protein. The table has 230,000 or so distinct CDR3 sequences, over 15% seen once. Study-level results: As reported, disease-linked clones showed significant enrichment in matched ankylosing spondylitis synovial fluid.

The clonotype was recovered from a male donor with ankylosing spondylitis or in good health (not recorded which). The specimen sequenced was blood, either unsorted or a sorted T cell fraction (not recorded which). The chain has TRBV12-3 or TRBV12-4 and TRBJ2-7, with 10 bases identical to TRBD2. CDR3 sequence (DNA): TGTGCCAGCAGTTTAGTTGGGACTAGCGACTACCAGCAGTACTTC. Its translation: CASSLVGTSDYQQYF.